The next 8 T cell receptor beta chains were all read from a single sample in a study of T cells in Graves' hyperthyroidism and ophthalmopathy. Researchers took RNA transcripts and amplified the TCR beta CDR3 regions from them. With the HTBI primer set, the TCR CDR3 went through a first round of RT-PCR. One entry per CDR3 protein results from TCRdb running MiXCR on the multiplex PCR reads. Of over 250,000 distinct CDR3 sequences in the sample, roughly 22% were seen once. The material sequenced was blood. The receptor set was obtained from a man aged 25 to 45 with Graves' ophthalmopathy.

This clonotype has at least ten counts. The rearrangement joins TRBV5-1 to TRBJ2-1; D not resolved. This CDR3 has 16 amino acids. Per germline, CDR1 SGHRS and CDR2 YFSETQ. V was shortened by 9 bases and J by 0 bases, with 19 bases between the two germline ends. This CDR3 reads CATSPGPPSSYNEQFF. The CDR3 DNA follows: TGCGCCACCTCCCCCGGACCCCCGAGCTCCTACAATGAGCAGTTCTTC.

The chain is built from TRBV7-9 and TRBJ1-1; 7 nucleotides agree with TRBD1. The length of the CDR3 is 15 residues. After removal of 5 bases from V and 1 base from J, the junction contained 7 bases not matched to a gene. Germline values: CDR1 SEHNR, CDR2 FQNEAQ (reference sequence). The CDR3 is CASSPQTGRNTEAFF. As DNA, the CDR3 is TGTGCCAGCAGCCCCCAGACAGGGAGGAACACTGAAGCTTTCTTT.

This chain connects TRBV12-3 or TRBV12-4 to TRBJ2-1; maybe TRBD1 (8 bases). Trimming took 6 bases from V and 4 from J, leaving 16 bases between them. The CDR3 is 15 residues long. The CDR3 is CASSERDRFYNEQFF. The DNA for the CDR3 is TGTGCCAGCAGCGAGCGGGACAGGTTTTACAATGAGCAGTTCTTC.

This clonotype was observed many times. J is TRBJ2-1 and V is TRBV7-6, with 13 bases matching TRBD2. This CDR3 is built from 17 residues. The V gene's germline CDR1 is SGHVS and CDR2 FNYEAQ. The trim removed 2 bases at V and 8 bases at J, leaving 9 bases unmatched. This chain's CDR3 is CASSLRPLAGGDYEQFF. In nucleotides, the CDR3 is TGTGCCAGCAGCTTACGGCCACTAGCGGGAGGGGACTATGAGCAGTTCTTC.

Ten or more counts support this clonotype. The chain couples TRBV18 to TRBJ1-1; the D is unclear. Germline-derived CDR1 and CDR2 are KGHSH and LQKENI. The CDR3 is made up of 12 amino acids. Trimming left V 4 bases short and J 1 base short, with 4 bases between. The CDR3: CASSQGNTEAFF. The CDR3 bases are TGTGCCAGCTCACAGGGGAACACTGAAGCTTTCTTT.

This clonotype was seen a handful of times. The chain links TRBV2 to TRBJ2-3; unclear D gene. Germline values: CDR1 SNHLY, CDR2 FYNNEI. This CDR3 is 14 amino acids long. Trimming left V 4 bases short and J 4 bases short, with 12 bases between. The CDR3 sequence: CASSVLLGSDTQYF. DNA of the CDR3: TGTGCCAGCAGTGTCCTATTGGGGTCAGATACGCAGTATTTT. The whole variable domain, filled in from reference TRBV2 and TRBJ2-3, reads EPEVTQTPSHQVTQMGQEVILRCVPISNHLYFYWYRQILGQKVEFLVSFYNNEISEKSEIFDDQFSVERPDGSNFTLKIRSTKLEDSAMYFCASSVLLGSDTQYFGPGTRLTVL.

This clonotype was counted once. The chain joins TRBV5-4 to TRBJ2-1; 11 bases are a match to TRBD2. Germline V lookup: CDR1 SGHNT, CDR2 YYREEE (reference sequence). V was pared by 4 bases and J by 5 bases, with 8 bases of the junction left unmatched. The CDR3 sequence is 16 residues long. CDR3 sequence (DNA): TGTGCCAGCAGCCCGCGGGGGACTAGCGGAAACAATGAGCAGTTCTTC. It translates to CASSPRGTSGNNEQFF.

Concerning this clonotype: A much more abundant neighbour one base away suggests this may be a read error. The chain links TRBV20-1 to TRBJ2-7, with D maybe TRBD1 (5 bases). Germline lookup yields CDR1 DFQATT and CDR2 SNEGSKA (reference sequence). The length of the CDR3 is 12 residues. With 7 bases removed from V and 2 bases from J, the gap between germline ends came to 12 bases. CDR3 region: CSDQRGTYEQYF. CDR3 coding DNA: TGCAGTGATCAAAGGGGTACCTACGAGCAGTACTTC.